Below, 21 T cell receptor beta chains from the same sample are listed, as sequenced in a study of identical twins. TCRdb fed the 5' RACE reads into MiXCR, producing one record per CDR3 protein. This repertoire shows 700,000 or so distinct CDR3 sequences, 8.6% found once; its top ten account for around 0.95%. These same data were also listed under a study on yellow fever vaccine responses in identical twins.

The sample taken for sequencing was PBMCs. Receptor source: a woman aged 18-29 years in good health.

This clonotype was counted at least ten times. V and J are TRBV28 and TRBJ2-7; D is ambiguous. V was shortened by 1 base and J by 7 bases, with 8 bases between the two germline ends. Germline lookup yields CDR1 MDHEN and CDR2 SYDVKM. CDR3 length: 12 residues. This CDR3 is CASSLSVGEQYF. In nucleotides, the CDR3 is TGTGCCAGCAGTTTATCCGTGGGAGAGCAGTACTTC. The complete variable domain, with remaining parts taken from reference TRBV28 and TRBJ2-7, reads DVKVTQSSRYLVKRTGEKVFLECVQDMDHENMFWYRQDPGLGLRLIYFSYDVKMKEKGDIPEGYSVSREKKERFSLILESASTNQTSMYLCASSLSVGEQYFGPGTRLTVT.

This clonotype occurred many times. The CDR3: CSVPGTPFTDTQYF. CDR3 DNA: TGCAGCGTTCCCGGGACACCCTTCACAGATACGCAGTATTTT. V and J are TRBV29-1 and TRBJ2-3; possible D gene TRBD1, 6 bases. Germline lookup yields CDR1 SQVTM and CDR2 ANQGSEA. This CDR3 spans 14 amino acids. With 5 bases removed from V and 2 bases from J, the gap between germline ends came to 14 bases.

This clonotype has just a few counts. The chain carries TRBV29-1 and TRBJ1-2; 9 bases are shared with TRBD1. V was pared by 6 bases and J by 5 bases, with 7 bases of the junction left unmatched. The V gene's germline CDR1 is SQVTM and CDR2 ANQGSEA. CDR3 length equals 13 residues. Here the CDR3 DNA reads TGCAGCGTAAGGGACAGGGAAGGATATGGCTACACCTTC. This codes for CSVRDREGYGYTF.

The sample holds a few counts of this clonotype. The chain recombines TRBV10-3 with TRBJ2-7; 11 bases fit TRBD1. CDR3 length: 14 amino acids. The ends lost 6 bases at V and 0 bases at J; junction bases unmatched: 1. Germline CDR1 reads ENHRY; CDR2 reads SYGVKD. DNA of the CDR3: TGTGCCATCAGGGACAGGGGGCCCTCCTACGAGCAGTACTTC. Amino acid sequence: CAIRDRGPSYEQYF.

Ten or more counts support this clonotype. The CDR3 region has the DNA TGTGCCAGCTTCGATTCGGGGGTAGAGTTTCGAGAGACCCAGTACTTC. This codes for CASFDSGVEFRETQYF. This sequence joins TRBV6-1 and TRBJ2-5; TRBD2 might be the D (6 bases). The CDR3 consists of 16 residues. The germline V gene encodes CDR1 MNHNS and CDR2 SASEGT. Trimming took off 8 bases at V and 4 bases at J, with 23 bases between the two ends.

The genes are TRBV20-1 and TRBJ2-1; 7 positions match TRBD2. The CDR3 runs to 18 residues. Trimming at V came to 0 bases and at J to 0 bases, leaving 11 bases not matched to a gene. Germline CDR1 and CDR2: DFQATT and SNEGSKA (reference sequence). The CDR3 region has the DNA TGCAGTGCTAGAGATCATGACCTGGGCGGGGGCTCCTACAATGAGCAGTTCTTC. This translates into CSARDHDLGGGSYNEQFF.

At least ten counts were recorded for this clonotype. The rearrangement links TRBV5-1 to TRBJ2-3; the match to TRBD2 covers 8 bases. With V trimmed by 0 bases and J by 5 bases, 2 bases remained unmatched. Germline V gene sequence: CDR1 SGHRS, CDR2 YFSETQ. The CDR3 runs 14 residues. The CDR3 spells CASSLATSGDTQYF. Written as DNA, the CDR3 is TGCGCCAGCAGCTTGGCCACTAGCGGAGATACGCAGTATTTT.

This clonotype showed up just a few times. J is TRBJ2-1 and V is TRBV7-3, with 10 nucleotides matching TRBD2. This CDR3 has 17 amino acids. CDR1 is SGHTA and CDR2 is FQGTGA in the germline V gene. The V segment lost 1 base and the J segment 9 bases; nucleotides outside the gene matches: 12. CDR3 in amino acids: CASSLKSRSGGRGEQFF. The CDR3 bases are TGTGCCAGCAGCTTAAAATCCCGTAGCGGGGGGAGGGGTGAGCAGTTCTTC.

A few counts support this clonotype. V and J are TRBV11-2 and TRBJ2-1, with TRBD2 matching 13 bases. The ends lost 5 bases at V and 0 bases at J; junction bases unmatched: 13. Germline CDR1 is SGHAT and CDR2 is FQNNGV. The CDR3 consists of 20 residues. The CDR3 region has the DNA TGTGCCAGCAGCGAGAGCGGGGGGACTAGCGGGGACGCCTCCTACAATGAGCAGTTCTTC. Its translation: CASSESGGTSGDASYNEQFF.

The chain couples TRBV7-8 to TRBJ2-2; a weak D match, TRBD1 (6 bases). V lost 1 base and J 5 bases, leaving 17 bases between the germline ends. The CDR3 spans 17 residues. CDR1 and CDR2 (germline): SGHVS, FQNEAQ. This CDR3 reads CASSLGIGDRLTGELFF. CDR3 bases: TGTGCCAGCAGCTTAGGAATTGGAGACAGGTTGACCGGGGAGCTGTTTTTT.

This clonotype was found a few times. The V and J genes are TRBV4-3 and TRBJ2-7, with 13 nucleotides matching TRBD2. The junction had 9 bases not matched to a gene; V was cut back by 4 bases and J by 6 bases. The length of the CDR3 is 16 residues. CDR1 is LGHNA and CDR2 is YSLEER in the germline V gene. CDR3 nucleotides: TGCGCCAGCAGCCGCAGAGCTGGACTAGCGGGAGTCGAGCAGTACTTC. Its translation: CASSRRAGLAGVEQYF.

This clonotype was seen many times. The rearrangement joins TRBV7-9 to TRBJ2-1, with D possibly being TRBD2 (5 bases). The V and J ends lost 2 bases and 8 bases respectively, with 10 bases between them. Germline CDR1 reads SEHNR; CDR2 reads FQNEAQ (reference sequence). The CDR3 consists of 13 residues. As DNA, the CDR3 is TGTGCCAGCAGCTTACCTGATAGCGATGAGCAGTTCTTC. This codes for CASSLPDSDEQFF.

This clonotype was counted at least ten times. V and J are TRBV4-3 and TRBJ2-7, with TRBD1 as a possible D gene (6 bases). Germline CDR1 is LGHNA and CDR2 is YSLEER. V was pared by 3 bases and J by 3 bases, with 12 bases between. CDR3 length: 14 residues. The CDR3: CASSQRKQGYEQYF. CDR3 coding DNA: TGCGCCAGCAGCCAGCGGAAACAGGGCTACGAGCAGTACTTC.

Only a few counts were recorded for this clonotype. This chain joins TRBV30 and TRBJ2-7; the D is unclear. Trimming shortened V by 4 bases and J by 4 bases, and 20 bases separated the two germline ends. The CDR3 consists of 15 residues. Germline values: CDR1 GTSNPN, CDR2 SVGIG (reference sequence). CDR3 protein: CAWTPLGRLSYEQYF. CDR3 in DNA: TGTGCCTGGACCCCTTTGGGTAGATTGTCGTACGAGCAGTACTTC.

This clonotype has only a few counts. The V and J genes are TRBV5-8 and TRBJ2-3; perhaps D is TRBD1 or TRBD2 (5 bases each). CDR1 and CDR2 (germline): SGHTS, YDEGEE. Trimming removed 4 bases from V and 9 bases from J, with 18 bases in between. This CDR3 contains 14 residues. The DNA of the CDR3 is TGTGCCAGCAGCGTTCTCGGGACGCAGAGCACGCAGTATTTT. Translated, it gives CASSVLGTQSTQYF.

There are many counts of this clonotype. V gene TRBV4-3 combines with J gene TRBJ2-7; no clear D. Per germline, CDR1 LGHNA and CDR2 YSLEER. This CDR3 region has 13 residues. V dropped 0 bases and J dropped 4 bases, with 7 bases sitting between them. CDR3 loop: CASSQERWYEQYF. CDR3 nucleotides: TGCGCCAGCAGCCAAGAGCGGTGGTACGAGCAGTACTTC.

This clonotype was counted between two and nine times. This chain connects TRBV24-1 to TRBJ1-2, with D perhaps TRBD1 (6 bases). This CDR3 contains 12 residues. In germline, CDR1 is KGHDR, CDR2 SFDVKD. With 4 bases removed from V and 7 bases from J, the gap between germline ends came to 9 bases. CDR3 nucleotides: TGTGCCACCAGTGAGGAGGGGGGTGGCTACACCTTC. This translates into CATSEEGGGYTF.

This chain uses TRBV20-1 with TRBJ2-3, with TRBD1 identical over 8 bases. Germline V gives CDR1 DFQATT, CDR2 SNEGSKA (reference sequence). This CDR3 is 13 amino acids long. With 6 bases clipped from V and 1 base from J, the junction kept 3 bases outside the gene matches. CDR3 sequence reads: CSAGQGGTDTQYF. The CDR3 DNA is TGCAGTGCCGGACAGGGCGGCACAGATACGCAGTATTTT.

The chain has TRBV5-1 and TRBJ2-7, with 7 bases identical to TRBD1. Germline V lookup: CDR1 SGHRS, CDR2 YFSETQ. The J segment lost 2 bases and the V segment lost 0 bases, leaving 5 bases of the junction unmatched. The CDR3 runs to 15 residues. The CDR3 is CASSLANRGPYEQYF. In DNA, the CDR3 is TGCGCCAGCAGCTTGGCCAATAGGGGGCCCTACGAGCAGTACTTC. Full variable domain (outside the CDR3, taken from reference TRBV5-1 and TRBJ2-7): KAGVTQTPRYLIKTRGQQVTLSCSPISGHRSVSWYQQTPGQGLQFLFEYFSETQRNKGNFPGRFSGRQFSNSRSEMNVSTLELGDSALYLCASSLANRGPYEQYFGPGTRLTVT.

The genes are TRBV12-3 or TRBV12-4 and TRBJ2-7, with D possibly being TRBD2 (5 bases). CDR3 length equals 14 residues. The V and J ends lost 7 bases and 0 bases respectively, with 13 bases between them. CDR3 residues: CASTLGSASYEQYF. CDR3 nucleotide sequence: TGTGCCAGCACTCTAGGTAGCGCCTCCTACGAGCAGTACTTC.

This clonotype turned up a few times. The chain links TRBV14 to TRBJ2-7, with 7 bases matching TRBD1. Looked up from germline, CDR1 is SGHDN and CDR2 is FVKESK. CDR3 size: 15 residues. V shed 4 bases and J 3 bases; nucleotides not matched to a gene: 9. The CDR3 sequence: CASSPRDSTYYEQYF. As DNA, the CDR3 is TGTGCCAGCAGCCCACGGGACAGTACCTACTACGAGCAGTACTTC.